What follows are 27 T cell receptor beta chains derived from one specimen sequenced in a study of regulatory T cells. Amplification used 52 TRBV primers and 13 TRBJ primers. Sequencing was performed with immunoSEQ multiplex PCR; in TCRdb, only in-frame clones are kept and a portion is missing. The sample contains about 35,000 clones, around nine tenths of which appear only once. Findings of the study overall: Hydrophobic residues at CDR3 positions 6 and 7 were enriched in conventional CD4+ T cells of CD3G-deficient patients.

Their specific antigens are unknown. The material sequenced was conventional CD4+ T cells sorted from blood. All receptors derive from a person between 18 and 35 years old with CD3G deficiency.

The V call is TRBV5-1, the J call TRBJ2-3, with 8 bases fitting TRBD2. This CDR3 contains 18 residues. The germline V gene encodes CDR1 SGHRS and CDR2 YFSETQ. J gave up 0 bases and V 4 bases, and 13 bases lay outside the gene matches. The CDR3, as DNA: TGCGCCAGCAGCCCCACCAGGTCTAGCGGGCGGAGCACAGATACGCAGTATTTT. Translating gives CASSPTRSSGRSTDTQYF.

V is TRBV7-9 and J is TRBJ2-1; 9 nucleotides line up with TRBD2. J lost 5 bases, V lost 0 bases, and 5 bases had no gene match. This CDR3 has 16 amino acids. Germline V gene lookup returns CDR1 SEHNR and CDR2 FQNEAQ (reference sequence). The CDR3 is CASSLARTSAHNEQFF. The CDR3 nucleotides read TGTGCCAGCAGCTTAGCCCGGACTAGCGCTCACAATGAGCAGTTCTTC. The entire variable domain, with the rest obtained from reference TRBV7-9 and TRBJ2-1, is as follows: DTGVSQNPRHKITKRGQNVTFRCDPISEHNRLYWYRQTLGQGPEFLTYFQNEAQLEKSRLLSDRFSAERPKGSFSTLEIQRTEQGDSAMYLCASSLARTSAHNEQFFGPGTRLTVL.

In DNA form, the CDR3 reads TGTGCCAGCAGTTCCTACGGCCCATGGGATGAGCAGTTCTTC. Protein product: CASSSYGPWDEQFF. This rearrangement joins TRBV27 to TRBJ2-1, with unresolved D. The V end was cut by 4 bases, the J end by 8 bases, with 15 bases between. CDR3 length equals 14 residues. Germline V CDR1 and CDR2: MNHEY, SMNVEV (reference sequence).

This rearrangement joins TRBV7-2 to TRBJ2-3; the D gene could be TRBD1 or TRBD2 (5 bases each). The CDR3 has 14 amino acids. Germline CDR1 is SGHTA and CDR2 is FQGNSA. The V and J ends lost 5 bases and 5 bases respectively, with 14 bases between them. In DNA, the CDR3 is TGTGCCAGCAGCAGGGGCCCGGGAAAAGATACGCAGTATTTT. It translates to CASSRGPGKDTQYF.

The chain uses TRBV5-1 and TRBJ2-1; D is unresolved. The ends were cut back, 4 bases at V and 0 bases at J, with 11 bases in the middle. This CDR3 contains 15 residues. Per germline, CDR1 SGHRS and CDR2 YFSETQ. The DNA of the CDR3 is TGCGCCAGCAGCGCGGACGCAAGCTCCTACAATGAGCAGTTCTTC. Its translation is CASSADASSYNEQFF.

The chain uses TRBV29-1 and TRBJ1-5; 7 bases fit TRBD1. Germline CDR1 reads SQVTM; CDR2 reads ANQGSEA. V lost 1 base to trimming and J lost 1 base; unmatched junction nucleotides: 7. The length of the CDR3 is 16 residues. CDR3 sequence (DNA): TGCAGCGTTGAAGCCCGACAGGGACGAAGCAATCAGCCCCAGCATTTT. It codes for CSVEARQGRSNQPQHF.

This chain links TRBV7-9 with TRBJ2-7; 8 bases align to TRBD2. The V and J ends lost 3 bases and 4 bases, in that order; junction bases with no gene match: 2. The CDR3 loop spans 13 amino acids. Germline CDR1 is SEHNR and CDR2 is FQNEAQ (reference sequence). The CDR3, as DNA: TGTGCCAGCAGCTTCGGGGGGGCGTACGAGCAGTACTTC. It specifies CASSFGGAYEQYF.

J is TRBJ2-7 and V is TRBV6-5; D remains ambiguous. Germline CDR1 and CDR2: MNHEY and SVGAGI. V lost 5 bases and J 4 bases, leaving 9 bases between the germline ends. The CDR3 contains 12 residues. The CDR3 nucleotides read TGTGCCAGCAGTGAAGTTGCTTACGAGCAGTACTTC. This translates into CASSEVAYEQYF.

The rearrangement joins TRBV7-9 to TRBJ2-3, with D perhaps matching TRBD1 (5 bases). The CDR3 contains 16 residues. V shed 1 base and J shed 4 bases, with 15 bases lying between them. The germline CDR1 and CDR2 sequences are SEHNR and FQNEAQ (reference sequence). CDR3 residues: CASSLGKSPRADTQYF. The DNA for the CDR3 is TGTGCCAGCAGCTTAGGCAAGAGCCCCAGGGCAGATACGCAGTATTTT. The variable domain in full, with the rest retrieved from reference TRBV7-9 and TRBJ2-3, is DTGVSQNPRHKITKRGQNVTFRCDPISEHNRLYWYRQTLGQGPEFLTYFQNEAQLEKSRLLSDRFSAERPKGSFSTLEIQRTEQGDSAMYLCASSLGKSPRADTQYFGPGTRLTVL.

This chain connects TRBV7-9 to TRBJ2-3, with 7 bases identical to TRBD1. With V trimmed by 5 bases and J by 5 bases, 13 bases remained unmatched. This CDR3 has 16 amino acids. Germline CDR1 and CDR2: SEHNR and FQNEAQ (reference sequence). CDR3 loop: CASSATGISVGDTQYF. CDR3 DNA: TGTGCCAGCAGCGCGACAGGGATCAGCGTAGGAGATACGCAGTATTTT.

This rearrangement joins TRBV6-1 to TRBJ2-7; the D gene is possibly TRBD2 (6 bases). The CDR3 is 15 amino acids. The germline V and J ends were trimmed by 0 bases and 4 bases, with 13 bases remaining between them. From germline, CDR1 is MNHNS and CDR2 SASEGT. In nucleotides, the CDR3 is TGTGCCAGCAGTGAAGCGGAGGGTTCTCCTTACGAGCAGTACTTC. The encoded protein is CASSEAEGSPYEQYF.

V and J are TRBV28 and TRBJ2-7; no reliable D call. Germline V lookup: CDR1 MDHEN, CDR2 SYDVKM. V lost 5 bases, J lost 1 base, and 6 bases lay in between. This CDR3 contains 12 residues. CDR3 DNA sequence: TGTGCCAGCAGTAGGATGTCCTACGAGCAGTACTTC. Its protein product is CASSRMSYEQYF.

The rearrangement uses TRBV4-1 and TRBJ2-7, with D tentatively TRBD1 (6 bases). V shed 0 bases and J shed 7 bases, with 13 bases lying between them. Germline V gene sequence: CDR1 MGHRA, CDR2 YSYEKL. The CDR3 runs 14 residues. This CDR3 reads CASSQEGRGKEQYF. The CDR3 DNA is TGCGCCAGCAGCCAAGAAGGCAGGGGAAAAGAGCAGTACTTC.

The rearrangement uses TRBV18 and TRBJ2-3; TRBD2 might be the D (5 bases). V dropped 3 bases and J dropped 4 bases, with 14 bases sitting between them. The length of the CDR3 is 15 residues. Germline V gene data show CDR1 as KGHSH and CDR2 as LQKENI. CDR3 residues: CASSPGAFRADTQYF. For the CDR3, the DNA is TGTGCCAGCTCACCGGGAGCCTTTCGTGCAGATACGCAGTATTTT.

This chain joins TRBV18 and TRBJ2-7, with 10 bases aligning to TRBD1. Trimming at V came to 8 bases and at J to 9 bases, leaving 16 bases not matched to a gene. Germline CDR1 is KGHSH and CDR2 is LQKENI. This CDR3 contains 15 residues. CDR3 sequence reads: CASSSTTGTGVVQYF. Here the CDR3 DNA reads TGTGCCAGCAGTAGTACCACTGGGACAGGGGTCGTGCAGTACTTC.

The V gene is TRBV28, the J gene TRBJ2-6; D is ambiguous. The CDR3 consists of 14 residues. Per germline, CDR1 MDHEN and CDR2 SYDVKM. Trimming took off 8 bases at V and 0 bases at J, with 8 bases between the two ends. The DNA of the CDR3 is TGTGCCAGCTCAGAGCACTCTGGGGCCAACGTCCTGACTTTC. Translating it yields CASSEHSGANVLTF.

The J gene is TRBJ2-3, the V gene TRBV5-1, with D possibly being TRBD2 (6 bases). This CDR3 contains 16 residues. V lost 5 bases and J lost 0, with 16 bases in between. The germline CDR1 and CDR2 sequences are SGHRS and YFSETQ. The CDR3 protein is CASSWRGTPSTDTQYF. CDR3 nucleotide sequence: TGCGCCAGCAGTTGGAGAGGGACTCCTAGCACAGATACGCAGTATTTT.

The rearrangement uses TRBV7-8 and TRBJ2-5; no clear D gene. The V end was cut by 5 bases, the J end by 7 bases, with 14 bases between. CDR3 length: 13 residues. CDR1 is SGHVS, CDR2 FQNEAQ, per germline. CDR3 DNA: TGTGCCAGCAGCCCGCAACTTTTGGGGACCCAGTACTTC. As protein: CASSPQLLGTQYF. Variable domain in full (rest from reference TRBV7-8 and TRBJ2-5): GAGVSQSPRYKVAKRGQDVALRCDPISGHVSLFWYQQALGQGPEFLTYFQNEAQLDKSGLPSDRFFAERPEGSVSTLKIQRTQQEDSAVYLCASSPQLLGTQYFGPGTRLLVL.

The CDR3: CARRYGQGANYGYTF. CDR3 bases: TGTGCCAGAAGATACGGACAGGGGGCGAACTATGGCTACACCTTC. The chain employs TRBV5-3 and TRBJ1-2; TRBD1 matches 11 bases. TRBV5-3 has ORF status, its function being uncertain. The CDR3 totals 15 residues. V was pared by 5 bases and J by 2 bases, with 5 bases of the junction left unmatched.

J is TRBJ2-7 and V is TRBV5-1, with D perhaps TRBD1 (5 bases). The CDR3 is 14 amino acids. Germline CDR1 SGHRS, CDR2 YFSETQ. Trimming left V 1 base short and J 6 bases short, with 14 bases between. CDR3 DNA sequence: TGCGCCAGCAGCTTGATGCCAGGGATGCCCGAGCAGTACTTC. Its translation: CASSLMPGMPEQYF.

The rearrangement links TRBV28 to TRBJ2-3; TRBD1 matches 11 bases. Germline CDR1 and CDR2: MDHEN and SYDVKM. The CDR3 runs 17 residues. The junction had 10 bases not matched to a gene; V was cut back by 4 bases and J by 4 bases. The CDR3: CASSSPTGTGGSDTQYF. The CDR3 nucleotides read TGTGCCAGCAGTTCCCCTACCGGGACAGGGGGGTCAGATACGCAGTATTTT.

The rearrangement joins TRBV5-1 to TRBJ1-2; TRBD1 might be the D (6 bases). Between the trimmed V and J ends, which lost 4 bases and 4 bases, there was a span of 11 bases. Germline V CDR1 and CDR2: SGHRS, YFSETQ. This CDR3 spans 13 amino acids. For the CDR3, the DNA is TGCGCCAGCAGCCCCTCGGACAGCTATGGCTACACCTTC. This translates into CASSPSDSYGYTF.

The V call is TRBV6-1, the J call TRBJ2-7; the D is unclear. Germline CDR1 MNHNS, CDR2 SASEGT. The ends were cut back, 1 base at V and 2 bases at J, with 6 bases in the middle. This CDR3 is 13 amino acids long. CDR3: CASSEGSAYEQYF. Here the CDR3 DNA reads TGTGCCAGCAGTGAAGGGTCGGCCTACGAGCAGTACTTC.

V gene TRBV6-1 combines with J gene TRBJ2-2; D ambiguous. Per the germline V gene, CDR1 is MNHNS and CDR2 is SASEGT. The V gene lost 8 bases and the J gene lost 6 bases, with 19 bases spanning the gap. The CDR3 loop spans 15 amino acids. The chain's CDR3 is CASRRAQRTSGELFF. DNA of the CDR3: TGTGCCAGCCGTAGGGCCCAACGGACGTCCGGGGAGCTGTTTTTT.

Only a few counts were recorded for this clone. The chain uses TRBV19 and TRBJ2-2; D is tentatively TRBD1 or TRBD2 (5 bases each). The germline CDR1 and CDR2 sequences are LNHDA and SQIVND (reference sequence). V was clipped by 4 bases and J by 0 bases, with 9 bases between them. There are 15 residues in the CDR3. DNA for the CDR3: TGTGCCAGTAGTAGAGGGACCGCGAACACCGGGGAGCTGTTTTTT. This translates into CASSRGTANTGELFF.

The rearrangement joins TRBV6-1 to TRBJ1-5, with D maybe TRBD1 (6 bases). Trimming shortened V by 6 bases and J by 7 bases, and 13 bases separated the two germline ends. CDR1 MNHNS and CDR2 SASEGT come from the germline V gene. The CDR3 spans 13 residues. This chain's CDR3 is CASRLRGEQPQHF. CDR3 in DNA: TGTGCCAGCAGACTCAGGGGTGAGCAGCCCCAGCATTTT.

The sample holds one count of this clone. The genes are TRBV28 and TRBJ2-3; possibly TRBD2 for D (5 bases). Germline-derived CDR1 and CDR2 are MDHEN and SYDVKM. This CDR3 is built from 13 residues. Trimming left V 3 bases short and J 2 bases short, with 6 bases between. The CDR3: CASSLGVTDTQYF. The CDR3 DNA reads as TGTGCCAGCAGTTTGGGAGTCACAGATACGCAGTATTTT.